This T cell receptor (beta chain) was obtained from a study of T cell clonotyping in hematopoietic cell transplantation. The assay was immunoSEQ multiplex PCR, and TCRdb's table has in-frame clones only and misses some. The repertoire includes some 970 clones, 95% to 97% of them detected once, and about 14% sits in the top ten. Study-wide points: Graft donor and pretransplant recipient Inverse Simpson Index values predicted broader posttransplant TCR diversity. Without cell sorting, CD4 versus CD8 contributions remain unresolved.

Looked up from germline, CDR1 is KGHSH and CDR2 is LQKENI. CDR3 size: 14 residues. V was clipped by 0 bases and J by 4 bases, with 9 bases between them. On this clone: Its antigen remains unknown.

The J gene is TRBJ1-2, the V gene TRBV18, with D possibly matching TRBD1 (6 bases). The source was PBMCs, collected 30 days after allogeneic stem cell transplant. The receptor comes from a male patient in his late teens or twenties who had an allogeneic stem cell transplant from a related donor, so the T cells may come from the graft donor. Some clones in this sample may be carry-over from other donors' samples. The CDR3 DNA reads as TGTGCCAGCTCACCACCGGGGGCCCCCTATGGCTACACCTTC. Its translation is CASSPPGAPYGYTF. The whole variable domain, remainder taken from reference TRBV18 and TRBJ1-2, is NAGVMQNPRHLVRRRGQEARLRCSPMKGHSHVYWYRQLPEEGLKFMVYLQKENIIDESGMPKERFSAEFPKEGPSILRIQQVVRGDSAAYFCASSPPGAPYGYTFGSGTRLTVV.